Described below is a single T cell receptor beta chain sequence and its context. The antigen is unknown. CDR3 length: 16 residues. J gave up 4 bases and V 4 bases, and 7 bases lay outside the gene matches. Germline assignment: CDR1 MDHEN and CDR2 SYDVKM. The sample comes from a study of cytomegalovirus exposure and HLA in healthy donors. Overall study results and limits: In vitro, a few CMV-associated chains proved specific for CMV antigens. The availability of immune exposure information extended only to CMV serostatus. TRBV6-2, TRBV6-3 and some other V segments were unresolvable in 87-base-pair reads.

Use of 60 Vbeta and 13 Jbeta primers characterized the PCR. Sequenced by immunoSEQ multiplex PCR; TCRdb stores in-frame clones only, minus some. The sample shows about 220,000 clones, 76% of them seen only once. The source of this sequence is a man between 18 and 35 years old in good health and CMV-seronegative. The genes are TRBV28 and TRBJ1-3, with TRBD1 matching over 10 bases. The source material was PBMCs. The CDR3 loop is CASSSRQGAGGNTIYF. The CDR3 DNA sequence: TGTGCCAGCAGTTCCCGACAGGGGGCAGGCGGAAACACCATATATTTT. The variable domain in full, with the rest retrieved from reference TRBV28 and TRBJ1-3, is DVKVTQSSRYLVKRTGEKVFLECVQDMDHENMFWYRQDPGLGLRLIYFSYDVKMKEKGDIPEGYSVSREKKERFSLILESASTNQTSMYLCASSSRQGAGGNTIYFGEGSWLTVV.